The 23 T cell receptor beta chains given below trace back to one sample, sequenced in a study of blood T cell repertoires in COVID-19. Data came from immunoSEQ multiplex PCR; TCRdb stores just in-frame clones and leaves some out. In the table there are 150,000 to 200,000 clones, roughly four fifths of which are singletons. Sequencing used PBMCs or T cells enriched from blood (not recorded which). These receptors originate from a man in his fifties or sixties who had recovered from COVID-19.

The genes are TRBV6-5 and TRBJ1-5; unclear D gene. The ends were cut back, 8 bases at V and 0 bases at J, with 11 bases in the middle. The CDR3 extends over 14 amino acids. The germline V gene has CDR1 MNHEY and CDR2 SVGAGI. This CDR3 reads CASLPGSSNQPQHF. The CDR3 nucleotides read TGTGCCAGCCTTCCAGGTTCTAGCAATCAGCCCCAGCATTTT.

V and J are TRBV18 and TRBJ2-2; possible D gene TRBD1, 6 bases. V was trimmed by 0 bases and J by 5 bases, leaving 13 bases between them. Germline V lookup: CDR1 KGHSH, CDR2 LQKENI. The CDR3 totals 16 residues. CDR3 amino acids: CASSPPQGLGTGELFF. As DNA, the CDR3 is TGTGCCAGCTCACCACCACAGGGATTGGGGACCGGGGAGCTGTTTTTT.

The rearrangement joins TRBV11-1 to TRBJ1-1, with a possible D match to TRBD1 (5 bases). Per the germline V gene, CDR1 is SGHAT and CDR2 is FQDESV (reference sequence). With 6 bases removed from V and 4 bases from J, the gap between germline ends came to 15 bases. This CDR3 contains 14 residues. The CDR3 sequence is CASRPDLGGTEAFF. As DNA, the CDR3 is TGTGCCAGCAGACCGGACTTGGGGGGCACTGAAGCTTTCTTT.

This clone was observed a handful of times. The V and J genes are TRBV28 and TRBJ2-4; possible D gene TRBD1, 6 bases. In germline, CDR1 is MDHEN, CDR2 SYDVKM. This CDR3 has 13 residues. V lost 6 bases to trimming and J lost 3 bases, with 9 bases between them. The CDR3: CASRQGIKNIQYF. In DNA, the CDR3 is TGTGCCAGCAGGCAGGGGATCAAAAACATTCAGTACTTC.

This clone appeared a single time. The chain employs TRBV6-2 or TRBV6-3 and TRBJ2-3, with D unclear. There are 12 residues in the CDR3. Looked up from germline, CDR1 is MNHEY and CDR2 is SVGEGT. Trimming cost V 5 bases and J 3 bases, with 6 bases left between them. The CDR3 DNA is TGTGCCAGCAGTAAACAGACAGATACGCAGTATTTT. This translates into CASSKQTDTQYF.

The V and J genes are TRBV7-9 and TRBJ2-3; possibly TRBD1 for D (6 bases). CDR1 and CDR2 from the germline V gene are SEHNR and FQNEAQ (reference sequence). The V end lost 1 base, the J end lost 4 bases, and 12 bases lay between the germline ends. The CDR3 is made up of 15 amino acids. The CDR3 here is CASSLDLTGPDTQYF. The CDR3 DNA reads as TGTGCCAGCAGCTTAGATTTAACAGGGCCAGATACGCAGTATTTT.

The chain couples TRBV11-3 to TRBJ2-3; 7 positions agree with TRBD2. This CDR3 is built from 17 residues. CDR1 and CDR2 from the germline V gene are SGHNT and YENEEA. V lost 1 base to trimming and J lost 0 bases; unmatched junction nucleotides: 7. CDR3 region: CASSLGGSRGSTDTQYF. The DNA for the CDR3 is TGTGCCAGCAGCTTAGGGGGTTCGCGGGGGAGCACAGATACGCAGTATTTT. The whole variable domain, filled in from reference TRBV11-3 and TRBJ2-3, reads EAGVVQSPRYKIIEKKQPVAFWCNPISGHNTLYWYLQNLGQGPELLIRYENEEAVDDSQLPKDRFSAERLKGVDSTLKIQPAELGDSAVYLCASSLGGSRGSTDTQYFGPGTRLTVL.

The CDR3: CASSRQYGTGEKAFF. Here the CDR3 DNA reads TGTGCCAGCAGCCGACAATATGGGACAGGGGAAAAAGCTTTCTTT. The chain recombines TRBV3-1 (or the pseudogene TRBV3-2) with TRBJ1-1; TRBD1 matches at 10 bases. The CDR3 totals 15 residues. The junction had 11 bases not matched to a gene; V was cut back by 4 bases and J by 9 bases. Germline CDR1 LGHDT, CDR2 YNNKEL (reference sequence).

The chain combines TRBV4-3 with TRBJ2-5, with 7 bases identical to TRBD1. The CDR3 sequence is 16 residues long. The germline CDR1 and CDR2 sequences are LGHNA and YSLEER. Unmatched junction bases numbered 8, after V lost 0 bases and J lost 4 bases. CDR3 coding DNA: TGCGCCAGCAGCCAAGACGGGACAGCGAGTAGAGAGACCCAGTACTTC. Its translation is CASSQDGTASRETQYF.

The rearrangement joins TRBV6-5 to TRBJ1-1, with D maybe TRBD1 (6 bases). The CDR3 runs 16 residues. V lost 2 bases to trimming and J lost 8 bases, with 21 bases between them. The germline gives CDR1 MNHEY, CDR2 SVGAGI. This CDR3 reads CASSYHRVGGSGEAFF. CDR3 nucleotides: TGTGCCAGCAGTTACCACCGGGTTGGGGGCTCTGGGGAAGCTTTCTTT.

The chain is built from TRBV5-5 and TRBJ1-2, with D perhaps TRBD1 (6 bases). V was trimmed by 0 bases and J by 0 bases, leaving 24 bases between them. The CDR3 has 20 residues. CDR1 is SGHKS, CDR2 YYEKEE, per germline (reference sequence). CDR3: CASSLDFLRGTGRSNYGYTF. The DNA of the CDR3 is TGTGCCAGCAGCTTGGACTTTCTTAGGGGAACAGGGCGTTCTAACTATGGCTACACCTTC.

This chain links TRBV14 with TRBJ2-5; TRBD2 agrees at 8 bases. The CDR3 extends over 17 amino acids. Trimming at V came to 1 base and at J to 4 bases, leaving 11 bases not matched to a gene. The germline CDR1 and CDR2 sequences are SGHDN and FVKESK. DNA of the CDR3: TGTGCCAGCAGCCAAGGTAGCGGGGTACGGGGCGGAGAGACCCAGTACTTC. This codes for CASSQGSGVRGGETQYF.

V gene TRBV6-2 or TRBV6-3 combines with J gene TRBJ1-5; no clear D. Germline V gene sequence: CDR1 MNHEY, CDR2 SVGEGT. This CDR3 is built from 15 residues. With 0 bases removed from V and 7 bases from J, the gap between germline ends came to 13 bases. The CDR3 DNA reads TGTGCCAGCAGTTACTCTGGAGGGTGGGGACAGCCCCAGCATTTT. Protein: CASSYSGGWGQPQHF.

The chain combines TRBV9 with TRBJ1-1; 8 nucleotides match TRBD1. This CDR3 is 13 amino acids long. With V trimmed by 4 bases and J by 5 bases, 4 bases remained unmatched. Per the germline V gene, CDR1 is SGDLS and CDR2 is YYNGEE. The CDR3 region is CASSTQGATEAFF. Here the CDR3 DNA reads TGTGCCAGCAGCACTCAGGGGGCTACTGAAGCTTTCTTT.

For this clone: An end of the junction differs from the germline gene, which may be a read error. V usage is TRBV3-1 (or the pseudogene TRBV3-2) and J usage is TRBJ1-1, with a weak D call TRBD1 (5 bases). Germline loops: CDR1 LGHDT, CDR2 YNNKEL (reference sequence). The CDR3 consists of 15 residues. The CDR3 sequence is CASNQDPGLNTEAFF. The CDR3 nucleotides are TGTGCCAGCAACCAAGATCCAGGGTTGAACACTGAAGCTTTCTTT.

The V gene is TRBV5-1, the J gene TRBJ1-6, with TRBD1 matching 10 bases. The CDR3 extends over 17 amino acids. With 4 bases clipped from V and 9 bases from J, the junction kept 13 bases outside the gene matches. Per the germline V gene, CDR1 is SGHRS and CDR2 is YFSETQ. CDR3: CASSPRTAGQGSSPLHF. The CDR3 DNA follows: TGCGCCAGCAGCCCGAGGACAGCGGGACAGGGGAGTTCACCCCTCCACTTT.

The rearrangement links TRBV19 to TRBJ2-3; possibly TRBD1 for D (6 bases). Germline V gives CDR1 LNHDA, CDR2 SQIVND (reference sequence). Trimming took 5 bases from V and 1 from J, leaving 10 bases between them. This CDR3 is built from 14 residues. The CDR3 sequence is CASSWDKGTDTQYF. CDR3 DNA sequence: TGTGCCAGTAGTTGGGACAAAGGCACAGATACGCAGTATTTT.

The chain has TRBV5-4 and TRBJ1-2; TRBD1 agrees at 12 bases. CDR1 is SGHNT, CDR2 YYREEE, per germline (reference sequence). This CDR3 has 17 amino acids. The junction had 13 bases not matched to a gene; V was cut back by 2 bases and J by 8 bases. The CDR3 here is CASSLQILGQGARGYTF. CDR3 sequence (DNA): TGTGCCAGCAGCTTACAAATCCTGGGACAGGGGGCGCGCGGCTACACCTTC.

A few counts support this clone. The chain couples TRBV19 to TRBJ1-2; 10 bases map to TRBD1. The CDR3 extends over 13 amino acids. The trim removed 5 bases at V and 8 bases at J, leaving 5 bases unmatched. Per germline, CDR1 LNHDA and CDR2 SQIVND (reference sequence). The DNA of the CDR3 is TGTGCCAGTAGTGTGGGACAGGGGAGCGGCTACACCTTC. Protein: CASSVGQGSGYTF.

The CDR3, as DNA: TGTGCCACTCGAGGTGGAGGGACCTCCTCTAGCTCCTACAATGAGCAGTTCTTC. The encoded protein is CATRGGGTSSSSYNEQFF. The chain is built from TRBV19 and TRBJ2-1, with D possibly matching TRBD2 (6 bases). The germline V gene has CDR1 LNHDA and CDR2 SQIVND (reference sequence). Trimming cost V 10 bases and J 0 bases, with 25 bases left between them. This CDR3 comprises 18 residues.

The count of this clone is one. The V call is TRBV5-6, the J call TRBJ2-2, with a tentative D call TRBD2 (6 bases). This CDR3 is built from 16 residues. Trimming stripped 3 bases from V and 1 base from J, with 13 bases between. Looked up from germline, CDR1 is SGHDT and CDR2 is YYEEEE. The CDR3: CASSSGGGMNTGELFF. The CDR3 DNA is TGTGCCAGCAGCTCAGGAGGCGGGATGAACACCGGGGAGCTGTTTTTT.

This sequence joins TRBV19 and TRBJ1-1, with TRBD1 as a possible D gene (6 bases). Germline V gene lookup returns CDR1 LNHDA and CDR2 SQIVND (reference sequence). The CDR3 sequence is 15 residues long. The V end lost 4 bases, the J end lost 3 bases, and 15 bases lay between the germline ends. The CDR3 DNA sequence: TGTGCCAGTAGTAGTCTTGAGGGGGGGGACACTGAAGCTTTCTTT. Protein sequence: CASSSLEGGDTEAFF.

This chain connects TRBV20-1 to TRBJ2-1; possible D gene TRBD2, 5 bases. CDR3 length equals 12 residues. V was cut by 3 bases and J by 6 bases, with 9 bases left in between. CDR1 is DFQATT, CDR2 SNEGSKA, per germline (reference sequence). CDR3 sequence (DNA): TGCAGTGCTAGTCGGCTAGCCAATGAGCAGTTCTTC. Protein sequence: CSASRLANEQFF.